This is a list of T cell receptor beta chains from one sample in a study of shared clonotypes between healthy human individuals. Data came from immunoSEQ multiplex PCR; TCRdb stores just in-frame clones and leaves some out. The table has roughly 600,000 clones, 98% seen once. The sequenced sample consisted of naive CD8+ T cells sorted from blood. The receptors originated from a man aged 25-45 years in good health. CDR3s include the opening cysteine and the closing phenylalanine or tryptophan. Fields, in order: V gene, J gene, clone size, D gene, CDR3 DNA, CDR3 protein. D genes are given only for firm matches. The size field is filled for only some rows; it gives once, few, many or a size class.

>TRBV4-1|TRBJ1-1|NA|NA
TGCGCCAGCAGCCAAGGATTGACTGAAGCTTTCTTT
CASSQGLTEAFF
>TRBV29-1|TRBJ2-7|NA|NA
TGCAGCGTTGAAGATCCGGGAAGGGGCTACGAGCAGTACTTC
CSVEDPGRGYEQYF
>TRBV19|TRBJ2-3|NA|NA
TGTGCCAGTAGTATTTCCGGGGTCGGAAGTACGCAGTATTTT
CASSISGVGSTQYF
>TRBV5-5|TRBJ2-1|NA|TRBD2
TGTGCCAGCAGCTTGCGTCTAGCGGACAATGAGCAGTTCTTC
CASSLRLADNEQFF
>TRBV6-1|TRBJ1-1|NA|NA
TGTGCCAGCAGTGAAGTAAGTGGGGGAAAAGGTGACACTGAAGCTTTCTTT
CASSEVSGGKGDTEAFF
>TRBV7-9|TRBJ2-1|NA|NA
TGTGCCAGCAGCCCACCCTCTGGGGAGCGGATACACTACAATGAGCAGTTCTTC
CASSPPSGERIHYNEQFF
>TRBV19|TRBJ2-7|NA|TRBD1
TGTGCCAGTAGTATAGCCCCCCGGACAGGGGGCTACGAGCAGTACTTC
CASSIAPRTGGYEQYF
>TRBV12-5|TRBJ1-5|NA|NA
TGTGCTAGTGGTTTGGACAATCAGCCCCAGCATTTT
CASGLDNQPQHF
>TRBV5-1|TRBJ1-1|NA|NA
TGCGCCAGCAGCATTAAGGGGACGGTAACTGAAGCTTTCTTT
CASSIKGTVTEAFF
>TRBV18|TRBJ2-1|NA|TRBD1
TGTGCCAGCTCACCACGGGACAGGGGGCCGTTCTTC
CASSPRDRGPFF
>TRBV30|TRBJ2-7|once|TRBD1
TGTGCCTGGAGTGGCGGACAGGGCCGAAACTGGGGGGAGCAGTACTTC
CAWSGGQGRNWGEQYF
>TRBV11-2|TRBJ2-2|NA|NA
TGTGCCAGCAGCCCCTTTGCTGGCGGGGAGCTGTTTTTT
CASSPFAGGELFF